Reported below is one T cell receptor beta chain. What it binds is not known. At one end the junction does not follow the germline gene, possibly because of a read error. CDR3 length: 18 amino acids. Germline V gene data show CDR1 as ENHRY and CDR2 as SYGVKD. The data originate from a study of prognosis after radiotherapy for stage I lung cancer. Study-level background: Deemed medically inoperable were all patients with non-small cell lung cancer. No patient was treated with concurrent therapy while undergoing stereotactic body radiotherapy. Study outcomes and limitations: Patients with and without metastases reportedly differed in TRBV and TRBJ gene usage frequencies.

Two-round multiplex PCR amplified TCR beta CDR3 from genomic DNA. Gene-specific primers for each TRBV and TRBJ gene drove first-round PCR. TCRdb reprocessed the multiplex PCR reads via MiXCR and lists one record per CDR3 protein. The sample contains roughly 23,000 distinct CDR3 sequences, about 40% of which appear only once. The sequenced sample was PBMCs, obtained before or after stereotactic body radiation therapy (not recorded which). This clonotype originated in a donor of 50 years or more with non-small cell lung cancer. The chain is built from TRBV10-3 and TRBJ2-2, with 8 bases lining up with TRBD1. CDR3: CAIIESTDRAMNTGELFF. CDR3 in DNA: TGTGCCATCATTGAGTCGACGGACAGGGCGATGAACACCGGGGAGCTGTTTTTT.